This TCR beta chain was sequenced for a study of T cell responses to AZD1222 COVID-19 vaccine. Study findings and constraints: The donor group comprised mostly white British people and more females; the analysis possibly underestimated clonal diversity. Just a handful of people given AZD1222 tested seropositive at baseline.

Researchers grouped second doses given at about 4 or about 12 weeks into one pool. Libraries were prepared by immunoSEQ multiplex PCR; TCRdb keeps only in-frame clonotypes and omits some of them. The repertoire has approximately 170,000 clones, around 85% of them found once; the top ten carry 0.85% to 1.2%. A few counts support this clone. What it binds is not known. In germline, CDR1 is SEHNR, CDR2 FQNEAQ (reference sequence). V was shortened by 5 bases and J by 3 bases, with 4 bases between the two germline ends. There are 11 residues in the CDR3. The chain employs TRBV7-9 and TRBJ1-2; D is uncertain. Sample: peripheral blood, taken 28 days after the second AZD1222 dose. The source of this sequence is an adult who received the AZD1222 COVID-19 vaccine. The CDR3 here is CASSRDYGYTF. The CDR3 DNA is TGTGCCAGCAGCCGTGACTATGGCTACACCTTC. Full variable domain (remainder filled in from reference TRBV7-9 and TRBJ1-2): DTGVSQNPRHKITKRGQNVTFRCDPISEHNRLYWYRQTLGQGPEFLTYFQNEAQLEKSRLLSDRFSAERPKGSFSTLEIQRTEQGDSAMYLCASSRDYGYTFGSGTRLTVV.